The 16 T cell receptor beta chains below come from one sample, sequenced in a study of OX40 agonist ivuxolimab in advanced cancers. Produced via immunoSEQ multiplex PCR; TCRdb's table is partial and in-frame only. The sample carries over 75,000 clones, about 90% recorded once. The sequences come from CD4+ or CD8+ T cells sorted from blood, collected in a trial of the OX40 agonist ivuxolimab. The receptors here all came from an adult with an advanced solid tumor such as melanoma, head and neck, liver or kidney cancer.

The rearrangement links TRBV30 to TRBJ2-7; D gene uncertain. The CDR3 extends over 12 amino acids. Trimming shortened V by 1 base and J by 4 bases, and 8 bases separated the two germline ends. CDR1 GTSNPN and CDR2 SVGIG come from the germline V gene (reference sequence). This chain's CDR3 is CAWSATQYEQYV. CDR3 coding DNA: TGTGCCTGGAGTGCGACCCAATACGAGCAGTACGTC.

This clone was detected a few times. CDR3 DNA sequence: TGTGCCAGCAGCTCGCCCCCGGGACTTGAAGCTTTCTTT. Protein product: CASSSPPGLEAFF. This chain uses TRBV7-9 with TRBJ1-1; weak D call: TRBD1 (5 bases). The germline V gene has CDR1 SEHNR and CDR2 FQNEAQ (reference sequence). Between the trimmed V and J ends, which lost 4 bases and 7 bases, there was a span of 13 bases. CDR3 length: 13 residues.

This chain uses TRBV7-6 with TRBJ2-1; TRBD2 aligns across 14 bases. CDR3 length: 16 residues. V lost 3 bases to trimming and J lost 5 bases; unmatched junction nucleotides: 3. The germline V gene has CDR1 SGHVS and CDR2 FNYEAQ. Here the CDR3 DNA reads TGTGCCAGCAGCTTGGGGACTAGCGGGAGCCACAATGAGCAGTTCTTC. Translating it yields CASSLGTSGSHNEQFF.

The chain links TRBV5-1 to TRBJ1-5, with 7 bases fitting TRBD1. The V segment lost 2 bases and the J segment 4 bases; nucleotides outside the gene matches: 6. The CDR3 totals 15 residues. The germline V gene has CDR1 SGHRS and CDR2 YFSETQ. CDR3 nucleotides: TGCGCCAGCAGCTTACAGGGGATAGGTAATCAGCCCCAGCATTTT. Residues: CASSLQGIGNQPQHF.

This clone was picked up one time. The V call is TRBV7-9, the J call TRBJ2-7, with D maybe TRBD2 (6 bases). Germline V CDR1 and CDR2: SEHNR, FQNEAQ (reference sequence). V dropped 4 bases and J dropped 3 bases, with 10 bases sitting between them. This CDR3 region has 13 residues. The CDR3 loop is CASSSRDFYEQYF. In DNA form, the CDR3 reads TGTGCCAGCAGCTCCCGGGACTTCTACGAGCAGTACTTC.

This clone was found a few times. The chain is built from TRBV5-1 and TRBJ2-3; 8 positions match TRBD1. V dropped 0 bases and J dropped 3; count of bases not matched to a gene: 6. CDR3 length: 16 residues. Germline CDR1 and CDR2: SGHRS and YFSETQ. The CDR3 spells CASSLARQGATDTQYF. DNA of the CDR3: TGCGCCAGCAGCTTGGCCCGGCAGGGGGCTACAGATACGCAGTATTTT.

The chain links TRBV4-3 to TRBJ2-6, with 11 positions matching TRBD2. Germline-derived CDR1 and CDR2 are LGHNA and YSLEER. The CDR3 has 20 amino acids. J gave up 0 bases and V 2 bases, and 9 bases lay outside the gene matches. The CDR3 reads CASSQTDGLAGASGANVLTF. The CDR3 DNA sequence: TGCGCCAGCAGCCAAACAGACGGACTAGCGGGTGCCTCTGGGGCCAACGTCCTGACTTTC.

The V and J genes are TRBV10-1 and TRBJ2-5, with TRBD2 identical over 12 bases. CDR3 length: 15 amino acids. CDR1 is WNHNN and CDR2 is SYGVQD in the germline V gene (reference sequence). Trimming at V came to 2 bases and at J to 5 bases, leaving 3 bases not matched to a gene. Here the CDR3 reads CASSEGLAGWETQYF. In DNA, the CDR3 is TGCGCCAGCAGTGAGGGACTAGCGGGGTGGGAGACCCAGTACTTC.

This sequence joins TRBV7-8 and TRBJ2-7; D might be TRBD1 (6 bases). CDR3 size: 17 residues. In germline, CDR1 is SGHVS, CDR2 FQNEAQ. V was pared by 1 base and J by 3 bases, with 19 bases between. CDR3 region: CASSLGTLGHGRYEQYV. In DNA, the CDR3 is TGTGCCAGCAGCTTAGGAACTTTGGGACATGGCCGCTACGAGCAGTACGTC.

This clone was found once. The chain links TRBV9 to TRBJ1-2; D uncertain. The CDR3 runs to 15 residues. The V gene's germline CDR1 is SGDLS and CDR2 YYNGEE. V was shortened by 0 bases and J by 5 bases, with 14 bases between the two germline ends. This CDR3 reads CASSVDVLGRYGYTF. The DNA for the CDR3 is TGTGCCAGCAGCGTAGATGTCTTAGGGAGGTATGGCTACACCTTC.

This clone was seen only once. The J gene is TRBJ2-3, the V gene TRBV18, with D tentatively TRBD2 (7 bases). Trimming stripped 3 bases from V and 5 bases from J, with 18 bases between. CDR1 and CDR2 from the germline V gene are KGHSH and LQKENI. The CDR3 is made up of 16 amino acids. As DNA, the CDR3 is TGTGCCAGCTCACCCCTTGGGGGGGGGCAGGGAGATACGCAGTATTTT. The encoded protein is CASSPLGGGQGDTQYF.

V usage is TRBV2 and J usage is TRBJ2-7, with no clear D. With 7 bases removed from V and 2 bases from J, the gap between germline ends came to 12 bases. CDR1 and CDR2 (germline): SNHLY, FYNNEI. The CDR3 sequence is 13 residues long. The CDR3 coding sequence is TGTGCCAGCAAAGAGCTGACGGCCTACGAGCAGTACGTC. Translating it yields CASKELTAYEQYV.

The V gene is TRBV29-1, the J gene TRBJ2-7; D is possibly TRBD2 (6 bases). This CDR3 spans 14 amino acids. CDR1 is SQVTM, CDR2 ANQGSEA, per germline. V was pared by 1 base and J by 4 bases, with 14 bases between. Written as DNA, the CDR3 is TGCAGCGTTGAAGTGGCGGGACGTGAATACGAGCAGTACTTC. Translated, it gives CSVEVAGREYEQYF.

V is TRBV25-1 and J is TRBJ2-3, with TRBD1 matching over 7 bases. Germline V gene lookup returns CDR1 MGHDK and CDR2 SYGVNS. V dropped 5 bases and J dropped 2; count of bases not matched to a gene: 10. The CDR3 spans 16 residues. CDR3 DNA sequence: TGTGCCAGCAGTCCAAACCTACAGGGGAACACAGATACGCAGTATTTT. Amino acid sequence: CASSPNLQGNTDTQYF. The full variable domain, completed using reference TRBV25-1 and TRBJ2-3, is EADIYQTPRYLVIGTGKKITLECSQTMGHDKMYWYQQDPGMELHLIHYSYGVNSTEKGDLSSESTVSRIRTEHFPLTLESARPSHTSQYLCASSPNLQGNTDTQYFGPGTRLTVL.

This clone appeared a few times. CDR3 protein: CASRLGVATNEKLFF. The CDR3 DNA reads TGTGCCAGCAGGCTAGGGGTCGCAACTAATGAAAAACTGTTTTTT. This chain joins TRBV6-5 and TRBJ1-4; D is possibly TRBD1 (5 bases). Deletions cut 6 bases from V and 0 bases from J, with 11 bases between. The germline gives CDR1 MNHEY, CDR2 SVGAGI. The CDR3 has 15 residues.

The V gene is TRBV7-2, the J gene TRBJ1-1, with 7 bases lining up with TRBD1. The CDR3 is 14 residues long. CDR1 and CDR2 from the germline V gene are SGHTA and FQGNSA. J was trimmed by 4 bases and V by 0 bases; bases with no gene match: 2. The CDR3 DNA is TGTGCCAGCAGCTTAGCGTCAGGGGGCACTGAAGCTTTCTTT. It is translated as CASSLASGGTEAFF.